The rows below give T cell receptor beta chains drawn from one sample of a study of memory CD4+ T cells and cytomegalovirus serostatus. Data came from immunoSEQ multiplex PCR; TCRdb stores just in-frame clones and leaves some out. Seen here are about 46,000 clones, under 80% observed once, and the top ten hold around 0.61%. The specimen was memory CD4+ T cells from blood. These receptors came from an adult in good health and CMV-seronegative. Each CDR3 is given with its conserved first and last residue. Fields, in order: V gene, clone size, D gene, J gene, CDR3 DNA, CDR3 protein. The D gene is left open where the match is weak. Clone size is shown for a subset of rows, as once, few, many or a class of expanded clone.

TRBV9	.	.	TRBJ2-5	TGTGCCAGCAGCGCGACAGGTTCGTACCAAGAGACCCAGTACTTC	CASSATGSYQETQYF
TRBV14	once	TRBD1	TRBJ2-5	TGTGCCAGCAGCCAGAACAGGGGAGAGACCCAGTACTTC	CASSQNRGETQYF
TRBV7-2	medium-sized	.	TRBJ1-2	TGTGCCAGCAGCTCCAGGGCCCTCTATGGCTACACCTTC	CASSSRALYGYTF
TRBV2	.	TRBD1	TRBJ1-2	TGTGCCAGCAGTCGTAACAGGGGGGAATATGGCTACACCTTC	CASSRNRGEYGYTF
TRBV11-1	.	.	TRBJ1-1	TGTGCCACGCGGGAGAACAAGAACACTGAAGCTTTCTTT	CATRENKNTEAFF
TRBV7-6	.	.	TRBJ1-5	TGTGCCAGCAGCTTGGGTCAAGGGCCTAATCAGCCCCAGCATTTT	CASSLGQGPNQPQHF
TRBV4-3	.	TRBD2	TRBJ2-1	TGCGCCAGCAGCCATCCGGGACTAGGCAATGAGCAGTTCTTC	CASSHPGLGNEQFF
TRBV10-1	.	.	TRBJ1-5	TGCGCCAGCAGTGAGAGGCAGGTTCGCAATCAGCCCCAGCATTTT	CASSERQVRNQPQHF
TRBV5-4	.	.	TRBJ2-7	TGTGCCAGCAGCTTGGAAGGGACTGGCTCCTACGAGCAGTACTTC	CASSLEGTGSYEQYF
TRBV5-1	.	.	TRBJ2-7	TGCGCCAGCAGCCCCCTGGGGGGGCCCTACGAGCAGTACTTC	CASSPLGGPYEQYF
TRBV19	once	TRBD1	TRBJ1-5	TGTGCCAGTAGTATATTGACAGGGGGCGCGTATCAGCCCCAGCATTTT	CASSILTGGAYQPQHF
TRBV12-2	medium-sized	.	TRBJ1-2	TGTGCAAGTCGCATAAGGGACAGTCATAACTATGGCTACACCTTC	CASRIRDSHNYGYTF
TRBV27	few	.	TRBJ1-3	TGTGCCAGCAGGATAACTCACTCTGGAAACACCATATATTTT	CASRITHSGNTIYF
TRBV2	.	TRBD2	TRBJ2-7	TGTGCCAGCAGTGTTCGGGGGGAAGGCGAGCAGTACTTC	CASSVRGEGEQYF
TRBV4-2	.	TRBD1	TRBJ1-6	TGTGCCAGCAGCCAAGAGTTGGGACAGGGGGCCAACTATAATTCACCCCTCCACTTT	CASSQELGQGANYNSPLHF
TRBV2	.	.	TRBJ2-7	TGTGCCAGCAGTGAAGCGCTTTCGTTGGACAACAACTACGAGCAGTACTTC	CASSEALSLDNNYEQYF
TRBV2	few	.	TRBJ1-2	TGTGCCAGCAGTGTGGAGGGAGGCTATGGCTACACCTTC	CASSVEGGYGYTF
TRBV7-2	.	TRBD2	TRBJ2-5	TGTGCCAGCAGCTTAGCAGTGTCCTGGCTAGCGGGCCAAGAGACCCAGTACTTC	CASSLAVSWLAGQETQYF
TRBV4-2	.	.	TRBJ2-4	TGTGCCAGCAGCCAAGATCTCTTTGGGGGAGAATTAGCCAAAAACATTCAGTACTTC	CASSQDLFGGELAKNIQYF
TRBV15	.	TRBD2	TRBJ2-7	TGTGCCACCAGCAGAGATCCGCTAGCGGGGGGTTGGCAGTACTTC	CATSRDPLAGGWQYF
TRBV5-6	.	.	TRBJ1-3	TGTGCCAGCACTCACGTGGGAAACACCATATATTTT	CASTHVGNTIYF
TRBV5-1	.	.	TRBJ2-7	TGCGCCAGCAGCGAACAGGTCTCATCCTACGAGCAGTACTTC	CASSEQVSSYEQYF
TRBV5-1	.	.	TRBJ1-2	TGCGCCAGCAGCTTGGCTCAGGGTTCTGGCTACACCTTC	CASSLAQGSGYTF
TRBV2	.	.	TRBJ2-2	TGTGCCAGCAGTGAAGCGAACACAGGGTACACCGGGGAGCTGTTTTTT	CASSEANTGYTGELFF
TRBV18	.	.	TRBJ1-2	TGTGCCAGCTCACCGGGTGCGCAAAGGACTGGCTACACCTTC	CASSPGAQRTGYTF
TRBV18	.	.	TRBJ2-6	TGTGCCAGCTCACCGACAGGTTCATCTGGGGCCAACGTCCTGACTTTC	CASSPTGSSGANVLTF
TRBV27	.	.	TRBJ1-2	TGTGCCAGCAGAAAGCATGGGGGCAGGCAGGATGGCTACACCTTC	CASRKHGGRQDGYTF
TRBV30	.	.	TRBJ2-7	TGTGCCTGGAGTTTCGGATACGAGCAGTACTTC	CAWSFGYEQYF
TRBV5-4	.	TRBD1	TRBJ2-5	TGTGCCAGCAGCCTTTCGGTAACAGGGGAAGAGACCCAGTACTTC	CASSLSVTGEETQYF
TRBV7-2	.	.	TRBJ1-2	TGTGCCAGCAGCTCCGTACAGGGAAACTATGGCTACACCTTC	CASSSVQGNYGYTF
TRBV1	few	.	TRBJ2-5	TGCACCAGCAGCCCCGGGACTAGCGGGGGGCGTCCAGAGACCCAGTACTTC	CTSSPGTSGGRPETQYF